The 25 T cell receptor beta chains below come from one sample, sequenced in a study of blood T cell repertoires in COVID-19. Only in-frame clones appear in the TCRdb table, and some are missing; sequencing was by immunoSEQ multiplex PCR. The sample records roughly 100,000 clones, roughly 89% being singletons. The source material was peripheral blood. All receptors derive from a woman of 80 years or more in a cohort sampled during active COVID-19.

The rearrangement joins TRBV11-2 to TRBJ2-7; possible D gene TRBD2, 6 bases. The CDR3 totals 15 residues. Per the germline V gene, CDR1 is SGHAT and CDR2 is FQNNGV. V lost 5 bases, J lost 5 bases, and 19 bases lay in between. The CDR3 nucleotides are TGTGCCAGCAGCGAAGGGGCGGGATCTTTCCACGAGCAGTACTTC. Translating it yields CASSEGAGSFHEQYF.

This sequence joins TRBV20-1 and TRBJ1-1; the match to TRBD1 covers 7 bases. The CDR3 has 11 amino acids. Per germline, CDR1 DFQATT and CDR2 SNEGSKA (reference sequence). With 3 bases clipped from V and 12 bases from J, the junction kept 7 bases outside the gene matches. CDR3 nucleotides: TGCAGTGCTAGGGGGGACAGTGTAACTTTCTTT. The encoded protein is CSARGDSVTFF.

The V call is TRBV5-6, the J call TRBJ2-1; 8 bases agree with TRBD2. Trimming removed 2 bases from V and 8 bases from J; junction bases left unmatched: 18. The CDR3 has 18 residues. The germline V gene has CDR1 SGHDT and CDR2 YYEEEE. CDR3 sequence reads: CASSFGKGMGLVFHEQFF. The CDR3 region has the DNA TGTGCCAGCAGCTTTGGTAAGGGCATGGGACTAGTTTTCCATGAGCAGTTCTTC.

The chain carries TRBV5-1 and TRBJ2-2, with D maybe TRBD2 (5 bases). V dropped 3 bases and J dropped 1 base, with 7 bases sitting between them. The CDR3 is made up of 14 amino acids. From germline, CDR1 is SGHRS and CDR2 YFSETQ. Here the CDR3 DNA reads TGCGCCAGCAGCTCCCGGGGGAACACCGGGGAGCTGTTTTTT. Amino acids: CASSSRGNTGELFF. Complete variable domain (other parts from reference TRBV5-1 and TRBJ2-2): KAGVTQTPRYLIKTRGQQVTLSCSPISGHRSVSWYQQTPGQGLQFLFEYFSETQRNKGNFPGRFSGRQFSNSRSEMNVSTLELGDSALYLCASSSRGNTGELFFGEGSRLTVL.

This clone is a singleton in its sample. The chain joins TRBV20-1 to TRBJ2-3; 7 bases align to TRBD1. V lost 3 bases and J lost 3; bases outside the gene matches: 9. The CDR3 loop spans 15 amino acids. Germline V CDR1 and CDR2: DFQATT, SNEGSKA (reference sequence). The DNA for the CDR3 is TGCAGTGCTAGTGACGGGACAGTCTTTACAGATACGCAGTATTTT. Protein sequence: CSASDGTVFTDTQYF.

In its sample, this clone was seen a few times. The rearrangement joins TRBV5-4 to TRBJ1-4; D is unresolved. This CDR3 spans 14 amino acids. Trimming took off 0 bases at V and 4 bases at J, with 7 bases between the two ends. The germline V gene has CDR1 SGHNT and CDR2 YYREEE (reference sequence). The CDR3 here is CASSLDSLNEKLFF. The CDR3, as DNA: TGTGCCAGCAGCTTGGACAGCCTTAATGAAAAACTGTTTTTT.

This clone was detected a few times. The chain combines TRBV12-3 or TRBV12-4 with TRBJ2-7; no reliable D call. Trimming cost V 4 bases and J 0 bases, with 7 bases left between them. CDR3 size: 13 residues. As DNA, the CDR3 is TGTGCCAGCAGTTACAGTCACTCCTACGAGCAGTACTTC. It encodes CASSYSHSYEQYF.

The chain couples TRBV7-9 to TRBJ2-2; TRBD1 is a possible D gene (6 bases). Trimming took 0 bases from V and 3 from J, leaving 8 bases between them. The germline CDR1 and CDR2 sequences are SEHNR and FQNEAQ (reference sequence). This CDR3 region has 15 residues. The CDR3 loop is CASSLAGADTGELFF. In DNA, the CDR3 is TGTGCCAGCAGCTTAGCGGGGGCGGACACCGGGGAGCTGTTTTTT.

This clone was seen only once. This chain uses TRBV24-1 with TRBJ2-1; 11 bases are a match to TRBD1. Germline assignment: CDR1 KGHDR and CDR2 SFDVKD. V was clipped by 5 bases and J by 9 bases; unmatched bases: 11. The CDR3 totals 16 residues. The DNA of the CDR3 is TGTGCCACCAGTGGCTTATCCGGGACAGGGGGATCTGAGCAGTTCTTC. Its protein is CATSGLSGTGGSEQFF.

The chain combines TRBV7-2 with TRBJ2-7; no clear D. The CDR3 runs to 13 residues. Trimming shortened V by 3 bases and J by 1 base, and 7 bases separated the two germline ends. CDR1 is SGHTA, CDR2 FQGNSA, per germline. CDR3 in DNA: TGTGCCAGCAGCTTTTCGCGTTCCTACGAGCAGTACTTC. Translation: CASSFSRSYEQYF.

This chain links TRBV3-1 (or the pseudogene TRBV3-2) with TRBJ2-7; TRBD2 matches at 13 bases. There are 16 residues in the CDR3. V trimming: 1 base; J trimming: 4 bases; junction bases outside the gene matches: 4. CDR1 is LGHDT and CDR2 is YNNKEL in the germline V gene (reference sequence). The chain's CDR3 is CASSQASGLAGYEQYF. In nucleotides, the CDR3 is TGTGCCAGCAGCCAAGCATCGGGACTAGCGGGGTACGAGCAGTACTTC.

V usage is TRBV7-9 and J usage is TRBJ1-6; D call uncertain. Deletions cut 2 bases from V and 6 bases from J, with 11 bases between. Germline loops: CDR1 SEHNR, CDR2 FQNEAQ (reference sequence). The CDR3 runs 15 residues. CDR3 sequence (DNA): TGTGCCAGCAGCTTAACCCCTAACAGTAATTCACCCCTCCACTTT. It codes for CASSLTPNSNSPLHF.

The chain recombines TRBV4-2 with TRBJ2-1, with 7 bases matching TRBD2. Germline V CDR1 and CDR2: LGHNA, YNFKEQ. This CDR3 is built from 18 residues. J lost 4 bases, V lost 0 bases, and 12 bases had no gene match. The CDR3 spells CASSQDRPLAETYNEQFF. Written as DNA, the CDR3 is TGTGCCAGCAGCCAAGATCGCCCCCTAGCGGAGACATACAATGAGCAGTTCTTC.

On this clone: The same CDR3 also results from other DNA sequences found in this sample. V is TRBV18 and J is TRBJ1-4, with D unresolved. Per germline, CDR1 KGHSH and CDR2 LQKENI. V was clipped by 3 bases and J by 5 bases, with 7 bases between them. The CDR3 is 13 residues long. The CDR3 sequence: CASSPSANEKLFF. CDR3 nucleotides: TGTGCCAGCTCACCCTCAGCGAATGAAAAACTGTTTTTT. Full variable domain (rest looked up from reference TRBV18 and TRBJ1-4): NAGVMQNPRHLVRRRGQEARLRCSPMKGHSHVYWYRQLPEEGLKFMVYLQKENIIDESGMPKERFSAEFPKEGPSILRIQQVVRGDSAAYFCASSPSANEKLFFGSGTQLSVL.

The chain carries TRBV2 and TRBJ2-1, with TRBD2 matching over 7 bases. Germline CDR1 SNHLY, CDR2 FYNNEI. Trimming took 4 bases from V and 4 from J; bases not matched to a gene: 10. The CDR3 loop spans 16 amino acids. Written as DNA, the CDR3 is TGTGCCAGCAGTGCAGAACGGTTGCGGGGGTACAATGAGCAGTTCTTC. This gives the protein CASSAERLRGYNEQFF.

The sample holds a few counts of this clone. The chain has TRBV4-2 and TRBJ2-5; tentative D call: TRBD2 (5 bases). Germline V gives CDR1 LGHNA, CDR2 YNFKEQ. The CDR3 runs 15 residues. The V and J ends lost 0 bases and 7 bases respectively, with 15 bases between them. The CDR3 DNA reads TGTGCCAGCAGCCAAGATCAGCGGTCAACCGGGACCCAGTACTTC. This gives the protein CASSQDQRSTGTQYF.

Points on this clone: The junction differs from germline at one of its ends, possibly a read error. The chain employs TRBV7-7 and TRBJ2-3, with TRBD2 matching 9 bases. CDR1 SSHAT and CDR2 FNYEAQ come from the germline V gene (reference sequence). CDR3 size: 16 residues. The CDR3: CASSLGSGGVTDTQYF. The CDR3 DNA reads TGTGCTAGCAGCCTAGGTAGCGGGGGCGTCACAGATACGCAGTATTTT.

The chain is built from TRBV6-1 and TRBJ2-5; 7 positions agree with TRBD1. Germline loops: CDR1 MNHNS, CDR2 SASEGT. This CDR3 is built from 13 residues. V shed 3 bases, J shed 5 bases, and the junction held 3 bases outside the gene matches. CDR3 amino acids: CASSETGMETQYF. CDR3 sequence (DNA): TGTGCCAGCAGTGAGACAGGGATGGAGACCCAGTACTTC.

The genes are TRBV19 and TRBJ1-1, with 9 bases that match TRBD1. This CDR3 contains 16 residues. Germline V CDR1 and CDR2: LNHDA, SQIVND (reference sequence). The V and J ends lost 4 bases and 1 base, in that order; junction bases with no gene match: 7. CDR3 region: CASSRDRVGTNTEAFF. The CDR3 DNA reads as TGTGCCAGTAGTAGGGACAGGGTGGGAACGAACACTGAAGCTTTCTTT.

The rearrangement joins TRBV7-6 to TRBJ2-5; 9 nucleotides agree with TRBD1. The CDR3 loop spans 16 amino acids. The trim removed 9 bases at V and 5 bases at J, leaving 16 bases unmatched. The germline V gene has CDR1 SGHVS and CDR2 FNYEAQ. CDR3 protein: CASTTGGAARWETQYF. In DNA form, the CDR3 reads TGTGCCAGTACTACAGGGGGCGCCGCGAGGTGGGAGACCCAGTACTTC.

This clone was seen a handful of times. The chain uses TRBV18 and TRBJ2-1; TRBD1 might be the D (6 bases). CDR3 size: 13 residues. V shed 6 bases and J shed 7 bases, with 13 bases lying between them. Germline CDR1 and CDR2: KGHSH and LQKENI. The CDR3 nucleotides read TGTGCCAGCTCGCGGACAGTTGTAAATGAGCAGTTCTTC. This codes for CASSRTVVNEQFF.

The sample holds one count of this clone. V and J are TRBV19 and TRBJ2-1; 8 positions match TRBD2. CDR1 and CDR2 (germline): LNHDA, SQIVND (reference sequence). The CDR3 has 16 amino acids. V was pared by 7 bases and J by 4 bases, with 12 bases of the junction left unmatched. The CDR3 spells CASTIRVVAGYNEQFF. The CDR3 region has the DNA TGTGCCAGTACTATCAGGGTGGTAGCGGGATACAATGAGCAGTTCTTC. The full variable domain, with the rest looked up from reference TRBV19 and TRBJ2-1, is DGGITQSPKYLFRKEGQNVTLSCEQNLNHDAMYWYRQDPGQGLRLIYYSQIVNDFQKGDIAEGYSVSREKKESFPLTVTSAQKNPTAFYLCASTIRVVAGYNEQFFGPGTRLTVL.

The CDR3 is CASSLRDRGYTF. In DNA form, the CDR3 reads TGTGCCAGTAGTCTCCGGGACAGGGGCTACACCTTC. The V call is TRBV19, the J call TRBJ1-2; TRBD1 agrees at 8 bases. CDR1 and CDR2 (germline): LNHDA, SQIVND (reference sequence). The CDR3 length is 12 residues. V lost 5 bases and J lost 8; bases outside the gene matches: 4. Looking up the rest from reference TRBV19 and TRBJ1-2 gives the full variable domain: DGGITQSPKYLFRKEGQNVTLSCEQNLNHDAMYWYRQDPGQGLRLIYYSQIVNDFQKGDIAEGYSVSREKKESFPLTVTSAQKNPTAFYLCASSLRDRGYTFGSGTRLTVV.

CDR3 region: CASSDSGGEGAGYQPQHF. The CDR3 bases are TGTGCCAGCAGTGACTCGGGAGGCGAGGGGGCCGGATATCAGCCCCAGCATTTT. V and J are TRBV6-4 and TRBJ1-5; 7 nucleotides agree with TRBD1. The germline CDR1 and CDR2 sequences are MRHNA and SNTAGT. CDR3 length: 18 amino acids. The J segment lost 5 bases and the V segment lost 0 bases, leaving 13 bases of the junction unmatched.

V usage is TRBV5-6 and J usage is TRBJ2-5; 7 bases agree with TRBD2. This CDR3 spans 15 amino acids. Trimming removed 5 bases from V and 2 bases from J; junction bases left unmatched: 9. Germline values: CDR1 SGHDT, CDR2 YYEEEE. The CDR3 coding sequence is TGTGCCAGCAGTTATAGCGTCGGGGGGCAAGAGACCCAGTACTTC. It specifies CASSYSVGGQETQYF.